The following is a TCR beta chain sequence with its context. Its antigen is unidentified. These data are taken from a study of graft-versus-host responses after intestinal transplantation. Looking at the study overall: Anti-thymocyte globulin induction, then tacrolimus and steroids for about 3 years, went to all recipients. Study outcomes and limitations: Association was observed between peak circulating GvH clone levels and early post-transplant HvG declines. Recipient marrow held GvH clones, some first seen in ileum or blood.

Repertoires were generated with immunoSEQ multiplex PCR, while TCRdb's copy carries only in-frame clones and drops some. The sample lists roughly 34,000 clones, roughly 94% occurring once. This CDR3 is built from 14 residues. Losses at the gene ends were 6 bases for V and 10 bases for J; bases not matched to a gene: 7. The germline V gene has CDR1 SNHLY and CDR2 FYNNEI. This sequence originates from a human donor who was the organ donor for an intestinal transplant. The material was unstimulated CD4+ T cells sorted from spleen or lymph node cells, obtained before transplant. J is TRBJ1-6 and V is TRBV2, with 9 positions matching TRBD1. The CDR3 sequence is CASRPTGTGSPLHF. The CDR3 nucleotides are TGTGCCAGCAGGCCAACCGGGACAGGGTCACCCCTCCACTTT.